This TCR beta chain came from a study of T cell responses to AZD1222 COVID-19 vaccine. This clone was observed once. Trimming removed 1 base at V and 1 base at J, with 7 bases between. CDR1 is MGHRA and CDR2 is YSYEKL in the germline V gene. The CDR3 is made up of 14 amino acids. Assay used: immunoSEQ multiplex PCR; TCRdb lists only in-frame clones, some missing. There are some 120,000 clones in the sample; roughly nine tenths occur only once, and under 1.5% lies in the top ten. The source material was peripheral blood, sampled on day 0 of AZD1222 vaccination. The chain carries TRBV4-1 and TRBJ1-1; unclear D gene. The TCR comes from an adult in good health. The CDR3 DNA is TGCGCCAGCAGCCAAGCAACCGGGAACACTGAAGCTTTCTTT. Residues: CASSQATGNTEAFF.